Shown below are 29 T cell receptor beta chains from a single sample sequenced in a study of early T cells in non-severe SARS-CoV-2 infection. TCRdb called the 5' RACE reads again in MiXCR, with one record for every CDR3 protein. The table has about 80,000 distinct CDR3 sequences, roughly 12% seen once; the top ten hold under 3%. Sequencing was done on a sample of whole blood. The receptor set was obtained from an adult who was a healthcare worker with PCR-confirmed SARS-CoV-2 infection or an uninfected control (not recorded which).

This clonotype has a count of ten or more. The chain is built from TRBV5-6 and TRBJ2-1; the D gene is possibly TRBD2 (6 bases). The germline gives CDR1 SGHDT, CDR2 YYEEEE. This CDR3 has 18 amino acids. The V end lost 1 base, the J end lost 0 bases, and 17 bases lay between the germline ends. Here the CDR3 DNA reads TGTGCCAGCAGCTTGTTTTTTGGTGGGGGGACCTCCTACAATGAGCAGTTCTTC. Encoded protein: CASSLFFGGGTSYNEQFF.

This clonotype came up many times. The V and J genes are TRBV12-3 or TRBV12-4 and TRBJ2-1, with D uncertain. There are 15 residues in the CDR3. V was pared by 5 bases and J by 0 bases, with 11 bases between. The CDR3 DNA sequence: TGTGCCAGCAGTAGCCCAGTTAGCTCCTACAATGAGCAGTTCTTC. This gives the protein CASSSPVSSYNEQFF.

The chain has TRBV10-3 and TRBJ1-5; D gene unclear. CDR3 size: 13 residues. CDR1 and CDR2 (germline): ENHRY, SYGVKD. Trimming cost V 10 bases and J 7 bases, with 17 bases left between them. CDR3 in amino acids: CATRDLLGQPQHF. The CDR3 DNA sequence: TGTGCCACACGAGACTTGTTGGGGCAGCCCCAGCATTTT.

This clonotype was recorded many times. The CDR3 loop reads CASSYHREQYF. CDR3 sequence (DNA): TGTGCCAGCAGCTACCATCGAGAGCAGTACTTC. V is TRBV2 and J is TRBJ2-7; D call uncertain. CDR1 and CDR2 (germline): SNHLY, FYNNEI. The CDR3 spans 11 residues. The germline V and J ends were trimmed by 6 bases and 7 bases, with 10 bases remaining between them.

The sample holds many counts of this clonotype. J is TRBJ1-3 and V is TRBV29-1, with D unclear. Germline CDR1 is SQVTM and CDR2 is ANQGSEA. The CDR3 spans 14 residues. V was cut by 6 bases and J by 4 bases, with 16 bases left in between. The CDR3: CSVTFPASGNTIYF. CDR3 in DNA: TGCAGCGTGACCTTTCCTGCAAGCGGAAACACCATATATTTT.

Many counts were recorded for this clonotype. This chain uses TRBV30 with TRBJ2-2; D unclear. V was clipped by 4 bases and J by 6 bases, with 9 bases between them. The CDR3 sequence is 12 residues long. Germline CDR1 is GTSNPN and CDR2 is SVGIG (reference sequence). The CDR3 protein is CAWNVPAGELFF. In DNA, the CDR3 is TGTGCCTGGAACGTTCCCGCCGGGGAGCTGTTTTTT.

Details on this clonotype: One junction end does not reproduce the germline sequence, and a read error may be involved. The rearrangement links TRBV7-7 to TRBJ1-4; D unclear. The CDR3 covers 13 residues. Germline lookup yields CDR1 SSHAT and CDR2 FNYEAQ (reference sequence). For the CDR3, the DNA is TGTGCTAGCAGCTTAAACATGAATGAAAAACTGTTTTTT. Its translation is CASSLNMNEKLFF. The full variable domain, completed using reference TRBV7-7 and TRBJ1-4, is GAGVSQSPRYKVTKRGQDVTLRCDPISSHATLYWYQQALGQGPEFLTYFNYEAQPDKSGLPSDRFSAERPEGSISTLTIQRTEQRDSAMYRCASSLNMNEKLFFGSGTQLSVL.

The chain couples TRBV7-6 to TRBJ2-7; possibly TRBD2 for D (7 bases). This CDR3 has 15 amino acids. Trimming removed 5 bases from V and 7 bases from J, with 21 bases in between. Germline CDR1 reads SGHVS; CDR2 reads FNYEAQ. In DNA, the CDR3 is TGTGCCAGCAGCCCTTTCGGGGGGCACCGTCAAGAGCAGTACTTC. Its translation is CASSPFGGHRQEQYF.

This chain uses TRBV9 with TRBJ1-4; 7 bases are a match to TRBD1. CDR1 SGDLS and CDR2 YYNGEE come from the germline V gene. V lost 2 bases to trimming and J lost 2 bases; unmatched junction nucleotides: 6. There are 16 residues in the CDR3. The CDR3 DNA is TGTGCCAGCAGCGTTCACCCGACAGGGACTAATGAAAAACTGTTTTTT. This sequence encodes CASSVHPTGTNEKLFF. The full variable domain, with the rest looked up from reference TRBV9 and TRBJ1-4, is DSGVTQTPKHLITATGQRVTLRCSPRSGDLSVYWYQQSLDQGLQFLIQYYNGEERAKGNILERFSAQQFPDLHSELNLSSLELGDSALYFCASSVHPTGTNEKLFFGSGTQLSVL.

On this clonotype itself: At one end, the junction sequence differs from germline, possibly due to a read error. This chain joins TRBV5-8 and TRBJ1-1; no reliable D call. The CDR3 contains 12 residues. Germline loops: CDR1 SGHTS, CDR2 YDEGEE. The CDR3 nucleotides are TGTGCCAGCAGCTTGTGGAACCCTGAAGCTTTCTTT. As protein: CASSLWNPEAFF.

This clonotype was found a few times. The chain is built from TRBV30 and TRBJ2-7, with 12 bases fitting TRBD1. The CDR3 has 14 residues. Germline CDR1 GTSNPN, CDR2 SVGIG (reference sequence). V shed 3 bases, J shed 7 bases, and the junction held 7 bases outside the gene matches. CDR3 nucleotide sequence: TGTGCCTGGAGGCCGGGACAGGGGGCGCTTGAGCAGTACTTC. Protein product: CAWRPGQGALEQYF.

This clonotype has a count of ten or more. The chain recombines TRBV15 with TRBJ1-2, with D uncertain. The CDR3 has 14 residues. Germline V gives CDR1 LNHNV, CDR2 YYDKDF (reference sequence). Trimming shortened V by 1 base and J by 8 bases, and 14 bases separated the two germline ends. The CDR3 sequence is CATSRARTSIGYTF. CDR3 sequence (DNA): TGTGCCACCAGCAGAGCCAGGACCTCTATCGGCTACACCTTC. The complete variable domain, with remaining parts taken from reference TRBV15 and TRBJ1-2, reads DAMVIQNPRYQVTQFGKPVTLSCSQTLNHNVMYWYQQKSSQAPKLLFHYYDKDFNNEADTPDNFQSRRPNTSFCFLDIRSPGLGDTAMYLCATSRARTSIGYTFGSGTRLTVV.

The chain employs TRBV7-9 and TRBJ2-3; 8 positions match TRBD1. This CDR3 contains 14 residues. After removal of 5 bases from V and 2 bases from J, the junction contained 3 bases not matched to a gene. Germline V gene data show CDR1 as SEHNR and CDR2 as FQNEAQ (reference sequence). The CDR3, as DNA: TGTGCCAGCAGCATGGGACAGGACACAGATACGCAGTATTTT. It is translated as CASSMGQDTDTQYF.

This clonotype was found many times. The rearrangement links TRBV11-2 to TRBJ2-1; a weak D match, TRBD1 (6 bases). Germline V gives CDR1 SGHAT, CDR2 FQNNGV. The ends were cut back, 5 bases at V and 5 bases at J, with 16 bases in the middle. The CDR3 contains 15 residues. In DNA, the CDR3 is TGTGCCAGCAGCCTAGGGGGAATATGGAACAATGAGCAGTTCTTC. Translation: CASSLGGIWNNEQFF.

This clonotype was observed many times. The chain recombines TRBV3-1 with TRBJ2-7; D is unclear. Germline loops: CDR1 LGHDT, CDR2 YNNKEL (reference sequence). Between the trimmed V and J ends, which lost 0 bases and 0 bases, there was a span of 6 bases. This CDR3 spans 14 amino acids. CDR3 amino acids: CASSQDQSSYEQYF. CDR3 coding DNA: TGTGCCAGCAGCCAAGATCAGAGCTCCTACGAGCAGTACTTC.

This clonotype was recorded a few times. The chain recombines TRBV7-2 with TRBJ2-5, with TRBD1 identical over 8 bases. CDR3 length equals 14 residues. CDR1 is SGHTA and CDR2 is FQGNSA in the germline V gene. Trimming at V came to 1 base and at J to 3 bases, leaving 1 base not matched to a gene. CDR3 region: CASSLGQGKETQYF. CDR3 DNA sequence: TGTGCCAGCAGCTTAGGACAGGGGAAAGAGACCCAGTACTTC.

This clonotype was counted many times. This sequence joins TRBV27 and TRBJ1-1; D possibly corresponds to TRBD1 (6 bases). V was shortened by 6 bases and J by 5 bases, with 19 bases between the two germline ends. The germline V gene has CDR1 MNHEY and CDR2 SMNVEV (reference sequence). The CDR3 extends over 15 amino acids. The DNA for the CDR3 is TGTGCCAGCAGGAGGGCGGGGGGCGGCGGGACTGAAGCTTTCTTT. As protein: CASRRAGGGGTEAFF.

This chain uses TRBV5-8 with TRBJ1-2; no firm D call. Trimming took off 7 bases at V and 8 bases at J, with 6 bases between the two ends. This CDR3 region has 9 residues. CDR1 is SGHTS, CDR2 YDEGEE, per germline. The CDR3 spells CASGGGYTF. For the CDR3, the DNA is TGTGCCAGCGGTGGCGGCTACACCTTC.

This clonotype appeared many times. Compared with germline, one end of the junction differs, possibly owing to a read error. The chain employs TRBV7-7 and TRBJ2-7; D is unclear. CDR3 length: 17 amino acids. Germline V gene lookup returns CDR1 SSHAT and CDR2 FNYEAQ (reference sequence). CDR3 region: CASSLIPHKGTVYEQYF. CDR3 DNA: TGTGCTAGCAGCTTAATCCCCCATAAGGGTACGGTCTACGAGCAGTACTTC.

This clonotype has more than one count but fewer than ten. The J gene is TRBJ1-2, the V gene TRBV3-1, with 7 bases matching TRBD1. V dropped 4 bases and J dropped 6; count of bases not matched to a gene: 5. This CDR3 has 13 residues. Germline V gives CDR1 LGHDT, CDR2 YNNKEL (reference sequence). Here the CDR3 reads CASSRQGVDGYTF. In nucleotides, the CDR3 is TGTGCCAGCAGCCGACAGGGCGTCGATGGCTACACCTTC.

Ten or more counts support this clonotype. This rearrangement joins TRBV19 to TRBJ1-2; no definite D call. Trimming took 3 bases from V and 6 from J, leaving 11 bases between them. Germline V gene sequence: CDR1 LNHDA, CDR2 SQIVND (reference sequence). The CDR3 loop spans 13 amino acids. CDR3 sequence: CASSIPDTHGYTF. The CDR3 nucleotides are TGTGCCAGTAGTATTCCGGATACCCATGGCTACACCTTC.

This clonotype has at least ten counts. The chain has TRBV7-6 and TRBJ2-3; TRBD2 aligns across 9 bases. The CDR3 has 17 residues. The germline CDR1 and CDR2 sequences are SGHVS and FNYEAQ. V lost 1 base to trimming and J lost 2 bases; unmatched junction nucleotides: 7. CDR3 sequence: CASSLVAAGGYTDTQYF. The CDR3 DNA is TGTGCCAGCAGCTTAGTGGCAGCGGGAGGATACACAGATACGCAGTATTTT.

This clonotype appeared a few times. The chain employs TRBV21-1 and TRBJ2-2; TRBD1 is the table's D call and was not checked against the DNA. TRBV21-1 is deemed a pseudogene. There are 18 residues in the CDR3. The CDR3 reads CASSKVPRGDRVTGELFF. In nucleotides, the CDR3 is TGTGCCAGCAGCAAAGTTCCTCGGGGGGACAGGGTAACCGGGGAGCTGTTTTTT.

The sample holds many counts of this clonotype. This chain uses TRBV7-9 with TRBJ2-7; TRBD1 aligns across 7 bases. Per germline, CDR1 SEHNR and CDR2 FQNEAQ (reference sequence). J was trimmed by 3 bases and V by 3 bases; bases with no gene match: 5. The CDR3 consists of 14 residues. The CDR3 nucleotides read TGTGCCAGCAGCTTCTCGGGACAGAACTACGAGCAGTACTTC. Translating gives CASSFSGQNYEQYF.

This clonotype came up many times. The CDR3 loop reads CASSYGTSGINEQFF. The CDR3 region has the DNA TGTGCCAGCAGTTACGGGACTAGCGGAATCAATGAGCAGTTCTTC. V and J are TRBV6-6 and TRBJ2-1; 11 bases map to TRBD2. This CDR3 spans 15 amino acids. V lost 2 bases and J lost 6; bases outside the gene matches: 3. Germline V gives CDR1 MNHNY, CDR2 SVGAGI (reference sequence).

This clonotype was picked up many times. CDR3 DNA sequence: TGTGCCAGCAGGGGACTTCTGAACACTGAAGCTTTCTTT. Residues: CASRGLLNTEAFF. V gene TRBV7-9 combines with J gene TRBJ1-1, with D possibly TRBD1 on 5 matching bases. Per the germline V gene, CDR1 is SEHNR and CDR2 is FQNEAQ (reference sequence). V was clipped by 6 bases and J by 0 bases, with 8 bases between them. The CDR3 runs 13 residues. The variable domain in full, completed from reference TRBV7-9 and TRBJ1-1, reads DTGVSQNPRHKITKRGQNVTFRCDPISEHNRLYWYRQTLGQGPEFLTYFQNEAQLEKSRLLSDRFSAERPKGSFSTLEIQRTEQGDSAMYLCASRGLLNTEAFFGQGTRLTVV.

The chain joins TRBV20-1 to TRBJ1-6, with D tentatively TRBD1 (6 bases). The CDR3 totals 15 residues. Germline values: CDR1 DFQATT, CDR2 SNEGSKA (reference sequence). The V gene lost 0 bases and the J gene lost 10 bases, with 16 bases spanning the gap. CDR3: CSARDQGLRDSPLHF. CDR3 bases: TGCAGTGCTAGAGACCAGGGGTTGAGGGACTCACCCCTCCACTTT.

The V gene is TRBV6-5, the J gene TRBJ2-7; 7 bases are a match to TRBD2. Trimming took 4 bases from V and 2 from J; bases not matched to a gene: 5. Germline CDR1 reads MNHEY; CDR2 reads SVGAGI. The CDR3 contains 14 residues. In nucleotides, the CDR3 is TGTGCCAGCAGTTCCCGACGGGGGGCCTACGAGCAGTACTTC. As protein: CASSSRRGAYEQYF.

CDR3 bases: TGTGCCAGCAGCTTTGAGGTGTTCTTCAATGAGCAGTTCTTC. This translates into CASSFEVFFNEQFF. This chain joins TRBV11-2 and TRBJ2-1; no definite D call. The CDR3 is made up of 14 amino acids. Germline loops: CDR1 SGHAT, CDR2 FQNNGV. V was clipped by 3 bases and J by 6 bases, with 12 bases between them.